The rows below give T cell receptor beta chains drawn from one sample of a study of cytomegalovirus exposure and HLA in healthy donors. TCRdb's copy holds only in-frame clones and misses some; the assay was immunoSEQ multiplex PCR. Of approximately 190,000 clones listed, about nine tenths are singletons. The source material was PBMCs. The receptors derive from a man younger than 45 in good health and CMV-seronegative. Both conserved end residues are part of each CDR3. Each record gives: D gene, J gene, V gene, clone size, CDR3 protein, CDR3 DNA. A D gene is named only where the DNA matches it firmly. For some rows the clone size is stated as once, few or many, or as a class when expanded; others skip it.

d_gene: TRBD2; j_gene: TRBJ2-5; v_gene: TRBV2; abundance: -; CDR3aa: CASSELAGGETQYF; CDR3nt: TGTGCCAGCAGTGAACTAGCGGGAGGAGAGACCCAGTACTTC
d_gene: -; j_gene: TRBJ1-5; v_gene: TRBV19; abundance: few; CDR3aa: CASHRVPSQPQHF; CDR3nt: TGTGCCAGCCACAGGGTCCCGAGTCAGCCCCAGCATTTT
d_gene: TRBD2; j_gene: TRBJ2-7; v_gene: TRBV18; abundance: -; CDR3aa: CASSPLGRLAGTAHEQYF; CDR3nt: TGTGCCAGCTCACCATTAGGCCGGCTAGCGGGAACCGCCCACGAGCAGTACTTC
d_gene: -; j_gene: TRBJ1-1; v_gene: TRBV7-9; abundance: -; CDR3aa: CASSPSDSPPEAFF; CDR3nt: TGTGCCAGCAGCCCATCCGACAGCCCCCCTGAAGCTTTCTTT
d_gene: -; j_gene: TRBJ2-1; v_gene: TRBV27; abundance: -; CDR3aa: CASSLMAGNEQFF; CDR3nt: TGTGCCAGCAGTTTAATGGCGGGGAATGAGCAGTTCTTC
d_gene: TRBD1; j_gene: TRBJ1-2; v_gene: TRBV6-1; abundance: -; CDR3aa: CASSQGAVYGYTF; CDR3nt: TGTGCCAGCAGTCAGGGGGCGGTATATGGCTACACCTTC
d_gene: -; j_gene: TRBJ2-7; v_gene: TRBV7-6; abundance: -; CDR3aa: CASSLFRGRSYEQYF; CDR3nt: TGTGCCAGCAGCTTATTCCGGGGAAGATCCTACGAGCAGTACTTC
d_gene: TRBD1; j_gene: TRBJ2-6; v_gene: TRBV7-9; abundance: -; CDR3aa: CASSLADRAGANVLTF; CDR3nt: TGTGCCAGCAGCTTAGCGGACAGGGCTGGGGCCAACGTCCTGACTTTC
d_gene: -; j_gene: TRBJ1-5; v_gene: TRBV5-1; abundance: -; CDR3aa: CASSLSGDQPQHF; CDR3nt: TGCGCCAGCAGCTTGTCAGGGGATCAGCCCCAGCATTTT
d_gene: TRBD1; j_gene: TRBJ2-7; v_gene: TRBV6-1; abundance: -; CDR3aa: CASSEDVTGDEQYF; CDR3nt: TGTGCCAGCAGTGAAGATGTTACAGGGGACGAGCAGTACTTC
d_gene: TRBD2; j_gene: TRBJ2-1; v_gene: TRBV2; abundance: -; CDR3aa: CASSAPGLGSYNEQFF; CDR3nt: TGTGCCAGCAGCGCACCGGGACTAGGGTCCTACAATGAGCAGTTCTTC
d_gene: TRBD1; j_gene: TRBJ1-5; v_gene: TRBV19; abundance: -; CDR3aa: CASSATGVNQPQHF; CDR3nt: TGTGCCAGTAGCGCCACAGGGGTCAATCAGCCCCAGCATTTT
d_gene: TRBD1; j_gene: TRBJ1-2; v_gene: TRBV5-1; abundance: few; CDR3aa: CASSTTGEIYGYTF; CDR3nt: TGCGCCAGCAGCACGACAGGGGAGATCTATGGCTACACCTTC
d_gene: -; j_gene: TRBJ1-1; v_gene: TRBV7-6; abundance: -; CDR3aa: CASSFGWNTEAFF; CDR3nt: TGTGCCAGCAGCTTCGGGTGGAACACTGAAGCTTTCTTT
d_gene: TRBD2; j_gene: TRBJ2-1; v_gene: TRBV14; abundance: -; CDR3aa: CASSQWAFRASGSYNEQFF; CDR3nt: TGTGCCAGCAGCCAATGGGCTTTTCGGGCTAGCGGTTCCTACAATGAGCAGTTCTTC
d_gene: -; j_gene: TRBJ1-2; v_gene: TRBV27; abundance: -; CDR3aa: CASSLNGQSNYGYTF; CDR3nt: TGTGCCAGCAGCCTGAATGGACAGTCGAACTATGGCTACACCTTC
d_gene: TRBD2; j_gene: TRBJ2-1; v_gene: TRBV4-3; abundance: once; CDR3aa: CASSQRVRGVYNEQFF; CDR3nt: TGCGCCAGCAGCCAGAGGGTCCGGGGGGTCTACAATGAGCAGTTCTTC
d_gene: TRBD1; j_gene: TRBJ2-5; v_gene: TRBV19; abundance: -; CDR3aa: CASNGQGQETQYF; CDR3nt: TGTGCCAGTAATGGACAGGGTCAAGAGACCCAGTACTTC
d_gene: -; j_gene: TRBJ2-1; v_gene: TRBV7-7; abundance: -; CDR3aa: CASSSGSSSYNEQFF; CDR3nt: TGTGCTAGCAGCTCAGGCAGTAGCTCCTACAATGAGCAGTTCTTC
d_gene: TRBD1; j_gene: TRBJ2-5; v_gene: TRBV7-9; abundance: -; CDR3aa: CASSYTGDLETQYF; CDR3nt: TGTGCCAGCAGCTACACAGGGGATTTAGAGACCCAGTACTTC
d_gene: -; j_gene: TRBJ2-7; v_gene: TRBV6-1; abundance: -; CDR3aa: CASSLSRGSYEQYF; CDR3nt: TGTGCCAGCTCTCTCTCGCGGGGCAGCTACGAGCAGTACTTC
d_gene: TRBD1; j_gene: TRBJ1-5; v_gene: TRBV28; abundance: -; CDR3aa: CASREGAGSQPQHF; CDR3nt: TGTGCCAGCAGAGAGGGGGCAGGGAGTCAGCCCCAGCATTTT
d_gene: -; j_gene: TRBJ1-5; v_gene: TRBV4-3; abundance: -; CDR3aa: CASSQGRGDQPQHF; CDR3nt: TGCGCCAGCAGCCAAGGACGGGGGGATCAGCCCCAGCATTTT
d_gene: -; j_gene: TRBJ2-1; v_gene: TRBV4-1; abundance: few; CDR3aa: CASSQGLTRSSVNEQFF; CDR3nt: TGCGCCAGCAGCCAAGGGTTGACTAGAAGTTCGGTCAATGAGCAGTTCTTC
d_gene: -; j_gene: TRBJ2-7; v_gene: TRBV6-5; abundance: -; CDR3aa: CASRSSSQEQYF; CDR3nt: TGTGCCAGCAGGTCCTCCTCTCAGGAGCAGTACTTC
d_gene: -; j_gene: TRBJ1-6; v_gene: TRBV7-2; abundance: -; CDR3aa: CASSASRVLNSPLHF; CDR3nt: TGTGCCAGCAGCGCTTCCAGGGTTCTTAATTCACCCCTCCACTTT
d_gene: TRBD1; j_gene: TRBJ1-2; v_gene: TRBV2; abundance: -; CDR3aa: CASTGTGVAYGYTF; CDR3nt: TGTGCCAGCACCGGGACAGGAGTGGCCTATGGCTACACCTTC
d_gene: -; j_gene: TRBJ2-5; v_gene: TRBV14; abundance: -; CDR3aa: CASSQAPQASSAGQETQYF; CDR3nt: TGTGCCAGCAGCCAAGCTCCACAGGCATCCTCGGCGGGGCAAGAGACCCAGTACTTC
d_gene: TRBD2; j_gene: TRBJ2-1; v_gene: TRBV13; abundance: -; CDR3aa: CASGGRGTVNEQFF; CDR3nt: TGTGCCAGTGGAGGGAGGGGAACTGTCAATGAGCAGTTCTTC
d_gene: -; j_gene: TRBJ2-3; v_gene: TRBV7-7; abundance: -; CDR3aa: CASSTGMADTQYF; CDR3nt: TGTGCTAGCAGCACCGGGATGGCAGATACGCAGTATTTT
d_gene: TRBD1; j_gene: TRBJ1-2; v_gene: TRBV6-4; abundance: -; CDR3aa: CASSDITGDGYTF; CDR3nt: TGTGCCAGCAGTGACATCACAGGGGATGGCTACACCTTC